Each of the 8 T cell receptor beta chains below was sequenced from the same sample in a study of T-cell reconstitution after alpha-beta-depleted transplantation in children. During its preparation, the TCRbeta library received unique molecular identifiers. TCRdb passed the PCR reads through MiXCR, listing each CDR3 protein once. The sample comprises roughly 300,000 distinct CDR3 sequences, about 9.3% of which are singletons, and approximately 2.3% rests with the top ten. Sequencing used PBMCs from the stem cell graft donor, obtained from the stem cell graft. These receptors were collected from a human donor who donated a stem cell graft to a child with acute lymphoblastic leukemia.

The V gene is TRBV19, the J gene TRBJ1-1, with TRBD1 identical over 7 bases. The J segment lost 1 base and the V segment lost 10 bases, leaving 6 bases of the junction unmatched. In germline, CDR1 is LNHDA, CDR2 SQIVND (reference sequence). This CDR3 has 13 amino acids. The CDR3 spells CATTTGRNTEAFF. The CDR3 DNA is TGTGCCACTACGACAGGGAGGAACACTGAAGCTTTCTTT.

The table lists this clonotype with many counts. The chain carries TRBV5-1 and TRBJ2-1; 14 nucleotides align to TRBD2. V was pared by 4 bases and J by 8 bases, with 8 bases of the junction left unmatched. This CDR3 comprises 16 residues. The germline gives CDR1 SGHRS, CDR2 YFSETQ. CDR3: CASSGGLAGVGDEQFF. The CDR3 DNA reads TGCGCCAGCAGCGGGGGACTAGCGGGAGTGGGCGATGAGCAGTTCTTC.

This clonotype was seen more than once but under ten times. Relative to the germline gene, one junction end is altered; a read error may explain this. The chain recombines TRBV7-9 with TRBJ2-1, with 13 positions matching TRBD2. The CDR3 is 12 amino acids. The germline V gene has CDR1 SEHNR and CDR2 FQNEAQ (reference sequence). CDR3 bases: TGTGCCAGCAGCGCCGGGACTAGCGGGACCCCCTTC. Translation: CASSAGTSGTPF.

The chain links TRBV7-3 to TRBJ2-5; 7 bases match TRBD1. The CDR3 has 16 residues. V shed 0 bases, J shed 2 bases, and the junction held 6 bases outside the gene matches. Germline-derived CDR1 and CDR2 are SGHTA and FQGTGA. The CDR3 DNA sequence: TGTGCCAGCAGCTTAACATCCACGACAGGGCAAGAGACCCAGTACTTC. Its translation is CASSLTSTTGQETQYF.

This clonotype has a handful of counts. The genes are TRBV6-5 and TRBJ2-7, with D maybe TRBD1 (6 bases). The CDR3 runs 13 residues. Per the germline V gene, CDR1 is MNHEY and CDR2 is SVGAGI. V lost 4 bases to trimming and J lost 7 bases, with 14 bases between them. The CDR3 DNA sequence: TGTGCCAGCAGTTCCTCCACAGGGAAAGAGCAGTACTTC. Encoded protein: CASSSSTGKEQYF.

There are a few counts of this clonotype. This chain joins TRBV28 and TRBJ2-3; TRBD1 is a possible D gene (5 bases). The germline V gene has CDR1 MDHEN and CDR2 SYDVKM. V dropped 5 bases and J dropped 11 bases, with 23 bases sitting between them. This CDR3 is 15 amino acids long. The DNA for the CDR3 is TGTGCCAGCAGTCCTATCGATCGCCGGGCCCAGGGGCAGTATTTT. Protein product: CASSPIDRRAQGQYF.

This clonotype appeared many times. CDR3 nucleotide sequence: TGCAGTGCTAGCGCAGGGTGGACCTATGGCTACACCTTC. Its protein product is CSASAGWTYGYTF. The J gene is TRBJ1-2, the V gene TRBV20-1, with TRBD1 as a possible D gene (5 bases). Germline CDR1 DFQATT, CDR2 SNEGSKA (reference sequence). The V gene lost 3 bases and the J gene lost 4 bases, with 12 bases spanning the gap. The CDR3 contains 13 residues.

A remark on this clonotype: Compared with germline, one end of the junction differs, possibly owing to a read error. V is TRBV3-1 and J is TRBJ2-3; 8 bases agree with TRBD1. There are 15 residues in the CDR3. Germline V gene data show CDR1 as LGHDT and CDR2 as YNNKEL (reference sequence). As DNA, the CDR3 is TGTGCCACCAGCCAGGACAGGGCTGGATTCTCTACGCAGTATTTT. Its translation is CATSQDRAGFSTQYF.